This TCR beta chain appears in the sequencing data of a study of shared clonotypes between healthy human individuals. The method was immunoSEQ multiplex PCR; TCRdb's version includes in-frame clones alone and lacks a portion of them. The repertoire holds 600,000 or so clones, 95% to 98% seen once, with 0.25% to 0.35% in the top ten. This CDR3 has 15 residues. V gave up 4 bases and J gave up 4 bases; unmatched junction bases: 8. The germline gives CDR1 SGHRS, CDR2 YFSETQ. Naive CD8 isolation took CD45RO-negative cells positively selected for CCR7 and excluded terminally differentiated effector memory CD45RA+ cells.

The sequencing input was naive CD8+ T cells sorted from blood. This TCR came from a man aged 25 to 40 in good health. J is TRBJ1-2 and V is TRBV5-1; 9 bases are shared with TRBD1. The CDR3 DNA sequence: TGCGCCAGCAGCGACACAGGGGGCGTTAGCTATGGCTACACCTTC. This gives the protein CASSDTGGVSYGYTF. The full variable domain, rest sourced from reference TRBV5-1 and TRBJ1-2, is KAGVTQTPRYLIKTRGQQVTLSCSPISGHRSVSWYQQTPGQGLQFLFEYFSETQRNKGNFPGRFSGRQFSNSRSEMNVSTLELGDSALYLCASSDTGGVSYGYTFGSGTRLTVV.